This TCR beta chain was retrieved from a study of blood T cell repertoires in COVID-19. The overall study: There were acute and convalescent COVID-19 samples, and they came from the United States, Italy and Spain. Sample material is recorded as cDNA or gDNA derived from T cells, B-cell-depleted T cells, or PBMCs.

Germline CDR1 SEHNR, CDR2 FQNEAQ (reference sequence). With 5 bases removed from V and 4 bases from J, the gap between germline ends came to 20 bases. The CDR3 runs 16 residues. This clone was observed a single time. Authors' analysis steps: Reference gene primer amplification yielded estimated nucleated cell counts. The repertoire was sequenced with immunoSEQ multiplex PCR; TCRdb's copy has only in-frame clones and lacks some. D and trimming were read from the DNA, whereas the V and J calls and clone size are those reported in that table. The sample contains 200,000 to 250,000 clones, around 85% of which appear only once.

The sequencing sample was made of PBMCs or T cells enriched from blood (not recorded which). The J gene is TRBJ1-2, the V gene TRBV7-9, with D tentatively TRBD1 (5 bases). This TCR was sampled from a woman aged 50 to 65 with acute COVID-19. Here the CDR3 reads CASSRLGQGKSYGYTF. The CDR3 DNA reads as TGTGCCAGCAGCCGCCTGGGGCAGGGAAAATCCTATGGCTACACCTTC.